These 20 T cell receptor beta chains were all obtained from the same sample, sequenced in a study of Ad26.COV2.S vaccination and SARS-CoV-2 variants. TCRdb keeps only in-frame clones here, not all; method: immunoSEQ multiplex PCR. Counted here are almost 400,000 clones, approximately 89% occurring once; the ten biggest clones make up under 2%. This sample's treatment: roughly 20 received Ad26.COV2.S at low or high dose, single or two shots; a few received placebo; per-sample allocation not given. Samples analyzed were those drawn on day 63 after the first vaccine or placebo injection. This material consisted of peripheral blood, taken in a trial of Ad26.COV2.S vaccine versus placebo. The receptors were sampled from a person between 18 and 60 years old who received the Ad26.COV2.S COVID-19 vaccine or a placebo.

As regards this clone: In the same sample, other DNA sequences code for this CDR3. J is TRBJ1-2 and V is TRBV19; TRBD1 is a possible D gene (5 bases). Trimming shortened V by 2 bases and J by 2 bases, and 9 bases separated the two germline ends. There are 14 residues in the CDR3. Germline CDR1 LNHDA, CDR2 SQIVND (reference sequence). The CDR3 region is CASSITGPNYGYTF. DNA of the CDR3: TGTGCCAGTAGTATAACGGGGCCCAACTATGGCTACACCTTC.

This rearrangement joins TRBV7-9 to TRBJ2-5; the match to TRBD2 covers 13 bases. Per germline, CDR1 SEHNR and CDR2 FQNEAQ (reference sequence). The junction had 5 bases not matched to a gene; V was cut back by 5 bases and J by 5 bases. The CDR3 extends over 15 amino acids. The DNA of the CDR3 is TGTGCCAGCAGCCCGGGACTAGCGGGATTGGAGACCCAGTACTTC. Its protein is CASSPGLAGLETQYF.

The rearrangement links TRBV28 to TRBJ2-3; D is perhaps TRBD2 (5 bases). The CDR3 has 16 amino acids. V was pared by 6 bases and J by 2 bases, with 18 bases between. Germline-derived CDR1 and CDR2 are MDHEN and SYDVKM. This CDR3 is CASSTTGGSNTDTQYF. CDR3 nucleotides: TGTGCCAGCAGCACCACGGGCGGGTCCAACACAGATACGCAGTATTTT.

The V gene is TRBV5-1, the J gene TRBJ1-5, with TRBD1 identical over 9 bases. The length of the CDR3 is 15 residues. Germline CDR1 reads SGHRS; CDR2 reads YFSETQ. The V gene end was trimmed by 4 bases and the J gene end by 4 bases; junction bases not matched to a gene: 6. This CDR3 is CASSETGGWNQPQHF. For the CDR3, the DNA is TGCGCCAGCAGCGAAACAGGGGGCTGGAATCAGCCCCAGCATTTT.

This clone was counted only a few times. V gene TRBV5-1 combines with J gene TRBJ1-1; D gene unclear. The CDR3 totals 15 residues. V was trimmed by 0 bases and J by 1 base, leaving 10 bases between them. The germline CDR1 and CDR2 sequences are SGHRS and YFSETQ. Here the CDR3 reads CASSLERISNTEAFF. Here the CDR3 DNA reads TGCGCCAGCAGCTTGGAAAGAATATCGAACACTGAAGCTTTCTTT.

The chain couples TRBV19 to TRBJ2-2, with D maybe TRBD2 (6 bases). This CDR3 comprises 15 residues. Germline V gene sequence: CDR1 LNHDA, CDR2 SQIVND (reference sequence). Trimming cost V 4 bases and J 4 bases, with 13 bases left between them. CDR3 DNA: TGTGCCAGTAGTACCCGGGACTCCCTCACCGGGGAGCTGTTTTTT. As protein: CASSTRDSLTGELFF.

The V gene is TRBV2, the J gene TRBJ1-2; D is ambiguous. V lost 1 base and J lost 0, with 9 bases in between. Germline CDR1 is SNHLY and CDR2 is FYNNEI. The CDR3 runs to 15 residues. In DNA, the CDR3 is TGTGCCAGCAGTGAAGGGCGGAGTACTAACTATGGCTACACCTTC. Protein: CASSEGRSTNYGYTF.

The gene calls are TRBV12-3 or TRBV12-4 and TRBJ2-5; D gene uncertain. This CDR3 comprises 13 residues. V shed 3 bases and J shed 4 bases, with 9 bases lying between them. The CDR3 region is CASSFSLRETQYF. CDR3 nucleotide sequence: TGTGCCAGCAGTTTTAGCCTCAGAGAGACCCAGTACTTC.

The J gene is TRBJ1-6, the V gene TRBV19; weak D call: TRBD1 (6 bases). This CDR3 contains 13 residues. Germline CDR1 LNHDA, CDR2 SQIVND (reference sequence). The V end was cut by 7 bases, the J end by 10 bases, with 14 bases between. CDR3 residues: CASNRDIYSPLHF. The CDR3 DNA follows: TGTGCCAGTAACCGGGACATCTACTCACCCCTCCACTTT.

This rearrangement joins TRBV28 to TRBJ1-2, with D unresolved. The CDR3 is made up of 11 amino acids. Trimming pared 3 bases from V and 3 bases from J, leaving 2 bases between. Germline V gene data show CDR1 as MDHEN and CDR2 as SYDVKM. DNA of the CDR3: TGTGCCAGCAGTTTCCACTATGGCTACACCTTC. Amino acid sequence: CASSFHYGYTF.

The chain is built from TRBV7-7 and TRBJ2-2, with 9 bases aligning to TRBD1. There are 15 residues in the CDR3. Trimming at V came to 2 bases and at J to 4 bases, leaving 2 bases not matched to a gene. Germline loops: CDR1 SSHAT, CDR2 FNYEAQ (reference sequence). The CDR3 is CASSLNRGPTGELFF. The CDR3 nucleotides are TGTGCCAGCAGCTTAAACAGGGGGCCCACCGGGGAGCTGTTTTTT. Based on the CDR3 plus reference TRBV7-7 and TRBJ2-2, the full variable domain is GAGVSQSPRYKVTKRGQDVTLRCDPISSHATLYWYQQALGQGPEFLTYFNYEAQPDKSGLPSDRFSAERPEGSISTLTIQRTEQRDSAMYRCASSLNRGPTGELFFGEGSRLTVL.

V and J are TRBV28 and TRBJ2-1, with D uncertain. Per germline, CDR1 MDHEN and CDR2 SYDVKM. The CDR3 is made up of 11 amino acids. V gave up 7 bases and J gave up 10 bases, with 11 bases separating them. In nucleotides, the CDR3 is TGTGCCAGCAATAGAGAGGCGGAGCAGTTCTTC. Residues: CASNREAEQFF.

The CDR3 coding sequence is TGTGCCAGTAGCCTCACGGATACGCAGTATTTT. The encoded protein is CASSLTDTQYF. The rearrangement uses TRBV19 and TRBJ2-3; D gene uncertain. CDR1 LNHDA and CDR2 SQIVND come from the germline V gene (reference sequence). This CDR3 has 11 amino acids. V was shortened by 6 bases and J by 6 bases, with 7 bases between the two germline ends.

The rearrangement links TRBV30 to TRBJ2-2; D gene unclear. Germline V lookup: CDR1 GTSNPN, CDR2 SVGIG (reference sequence). The CDR3 loop spans 10 amino acids. V dropped 5 bases and J dropped 3 bases, with 1 base sitting between them. DNA for the CDR3: TGTGCCTGGTACACCGGGGAGCTGTTTTTT. It specifies CAWYTGELFF. Variable domain in full (rest from reference TRBV30 and TRBJ2-2): SQTIHQWPATLVQPVGSPLSLECTVEGTSNPNLYWYRQAAGRGLQLLFYSVGIGQISSEVPQNLSASRPQDRQFILSSKKLLLSDSGFYLCAWYTGELFFGEGSRLTVL.

The gene calls are TRBV9 and TRBJ2-7; the D gene is possibly TRBD1 (6 bases). V was shortened by 4 bases and J by 0 bases, with 11 bases between the two germline ends. The length of the CDR3 is 14 residues. Germline V gene data show CDR1 as SGDLS and CDR2 as YYNGEE. The CDR3 DNA follows: TGTGCCAGCAGCAATGGCAGGGGCTCCTACGAGCAGTACTTC. This sequence encodes CASSNGRGSYEQYF.

This clone is a singleton in its sample. J is TRBJ2-1 and V is TRBV20-1; D uncertain. V dropped 3 bases and J dropped 3 bases, with 12 bases sitting between them. This CDR3 is 14 amino acids long. Per the germline V gene, CDR1 is DFQATT and CDR2 is SNEGSKA (reference sequence). The CDR3 sequence: CSASRTARYNEQFF. The CDR3 coding sequence is TGCAGTGCTAGTAGGACGGCGCGCTACAATGAGCAGTTCTTC.

V is TRBV7-8 and J is TRBJ2-1; D unresolved. The germline gives CDR1 SGHVS, CDR2 FQNEAQ. There are 15 residues in the CDR3. V was pared by 2 bases and J by 0 bases, with 8 bases between. The CDR3 spells CASSLKRSSYNEQFF. DNA for the CDR3: TGTGCCAGCAGCTTAAAGAGAAGCTCCTACAATGAGCAGTTCTTC. The whole variable domain, remainder taken from reference TRBV7-8 and TRBJ2-1, is GAGVSQSPRYKVAKRGQDVALRCDPISGHVSLFWYQQALGQGPEFLTYFQNEAQLDKSGLPSDRFFAERPEGSVSTLKIQRTQQEDSAVYLCASSLKRSSYNEQFFGPGTRLTVL.

The chain combines TRBV18 with TRBJ2-7, with 7 nucleotides matching TRBD2. J was trimmed by 0 bases and V by 1 base; bases with no gene match: 12. CDR1 KGHSH and CDR2 LQKENI come from the germline V gene. The CDR3 sequence is 18 residues long. CDR3 nucleotides: TGTGCCAGCTCACCACGGGGTGTAGCGGGCCCTCTCTCCTACGAGCAGTACTTC. This translates into CASSPRGVAGPLSYEQYF.

The chain is built from TRBV28 and TRBJ2-3, with 10 bases identical to TRBD2. The CDR3 runs 14 residues. Trimming cost V 5 bases and J 6 bases; bases outside gene matches: 5. The germline gives CDR1 MDHEN, CDR2 SYDVKM. Here the CDR3 DNA reads TGTGCCAGCAGTACAACTAGCGGGGACGATACGCAGTATTTT. Protein product: CASSTTSGDDTQYF.

V usage is TRBV2 and J usage is TRBJ1-2, with a tentative D call TRBD1 (5 bases). Germline CDR1 reads SNHLY; CDR2 reads FYNNEI. V lost 5 bases and J 7 bases, leaving 17 bases between the germline ends. This CDR3 spans 14 amino acids. CDR3 in DNA: TGTGCCAGCAGTCAGACAGTTAGAGGTGGTGGCTACACCTTC. It yields the protein CASSQTVRGGGYTF.